A selection of T cell receptor beta chains follows, all from one sample in a study of T cell repertoires in cytomegalovirus infection. From the reads, TCRdb called clonotypes with MiXCR, one entry per CDR3 protein. The table lists about 310,000 distinct CDR3 sequences, about 17% of them singletons. The sequenced sample consisted of PBMCs. The source is a human donor in good health (CMV status not recorded). Some clones in this sample may be carry-over from other donors' samples. Both conserved end residues are part of each CDR3. Fields, in order: CDR3 protein, CDR3 DNA, V gene, J gene, D gene, clone size. The D gene is left open where the match is weak. Clone size, where shown, is once, few, many, or a class for clones that have expanded.

CDR3 protein: CSARDWGGAGEQFF
CDR3 DNA: TGCAGTGCTAGAGACTGGGGGGGGGCCGGAGAGCAGTTCTTC
V gene: TRBV20-1
J gene: TRBJ2-1
D gene: NA
clone size: many

CDR3 protein: CASRQPGGPYNEQFF
CDR3 DNA: TGTGCCAGCAGGCAACCGGGGGGGCCCTACAATGAGCAGTTCTTC
V gene: TRBV6-1
J gene: TRBJ2-1
D gene: TRBD2
clone size: NA

CDR3 protein: CAASGGTSKNSSYNEQFF
CDR3 DNA: TGTGCCGCATCCGGGGGGACTAGCAAGAACAGCTCCTACAATGAGCAGTTCTTC
V gene: TRBV7-9
J gene: TRBJ2-1
D gene: TRBD2
clone size: many

CDR3 protein: CASSLYYGGGAEQYF
CDR3 DNA: TGTGCCAGCAGTTTATATTACGGGGGGGGCGCCGAGCAGTACTTC
V gene: TRBV27
J gene: TRBJ2-7
D gene: TRBD2
clone size: NA

CDR3 protein: CSAQTRDNTGELFF
CDR3 DNA: TGCAGTGCCCAGACCAGGGACAACACCGGGGAGCTGTTTTTT
V gene: TRBV20-1
J gene: TRBJ2-2
D gene: NA
clone size: NA

CDR3 protein: CASSQDIGLRGALRETQYF
CDR3 DNA: TGCGCCAGCAGCCAAGATATCGGCTTGCGGGGGGCCCTCCGGGAGACCCAGTACTTC
V gene: TRBV4-1
J gene: TRBJ2-5
D gene: TRBD2
clone size: NA

CDR3 protein: CSARVPLEEKLFF
CDR3 DNA: TGCAGTGCTAGAGTACCCCTTGAGGAAAAACTGTTTTTT
V gene: TRBV20-1
J gene: TRBJ1-4
D gene: NA
clone size: few

CDR3 protein: CATTICLTGAGNTIYF
CDR3 DNA: TGTGCCACCACTATTTGCCTGACAGGGGCTGGAAACACCATATATTTT
V gene: TRBV24-1
J gene: TRBJ1-3
D gene: TRBD1
clone size: few

CDR3 protein: CASSQGLAGGRWEETQYF
CDR3 DNA: TGCGCCAGCAGCCAAGGACTAGCGGGGGGGCGATGGGAGGAGACCCAGTACTTC
V gene: TRBV4-1
J gene: TRBJ2-5
D gene: TRBD2
clone size: NA

CDR3 protein: CASSSDRIQGQPQHF
CDR3 DNA: TGTGCCAGCAGCTCGGACCGAATCCAGGGGCAGCCCCAGCATTTT
V gene: TRBV7-9
J gene: TRBJ1-5
D gene: NA
clone size: NA

CDR3 protein: CASSLTTVPGANVLTF
CDR3 DNA: TGCGCCAGCAGCTTGACTACGGTACCTGGGGCCAACGTCCTGACTTTC
V gene: TRBV5-1
J gene: TRBJ2-6
D gene: NA
clone size: NA

CDR3 protein: CASSPEGRSTDTQYF
CDR3 DNA: TGCGCCAGCAGCCCAGAGGGTCGTAGCACAGATACGCAGTATTTT
V gene: TRBV5-1
J gene: TRBJ2-3
D gene: NA
clone size: NA

CDR3 protein: CASSYDIAGGTYNEQFF
CDR3 DNA: TGTGCCAGCAGCTACGATATAGCGGGGGGGACATACAATGAGCAGTTCTTC
V gene: TRBV7-2
J gene: TRBJ2-1
D gene: TRBD2
clone size: many

CDR3 protein: CASSLGLDLATNEKLFF
CDR3 DNA: TGTGCCAGCAGCTTAGGACTAGATCTTGCAACTAATGAAAAACTGTTTTTT
V gene: TRBV7-9
J gene: TRBJ1-4
D gene: NA
clone size: NA

CDR3 protein: CASSYVAGTAETQYF
CDR3 DNA: TGTGCCAGCAGTTATGTAGCGGGGACTGCGGAGACCCAGTACTTC
V gene: TRBV6-2/TRBV6-3
J gene: TRBJ2-5
D gene: TRBD2
clone size: many

CDR3 protein: CASSLERGARDTQYF
CDR3 DNA: TGTGCCAGCAGCTTAGAACGGGGGGCGAGAGATACGCAGTATTTT
V gene: TRBV7-9
J gene: TRBJ2-3
D gene: NA
clone size: NA

CDR3 protein: CASSLGGPTGGRDTQYF
CDR3 DNA: TGCGCCAGCAGCTTGGGGGGACCGACAGGGGGCAGGGATACGCAGTATTTT
V gene: TRBV5-1
J gene: TRBJ2-3
D gene: TRBD1
clone size: NA

CDR3 protein: CASSPGTGVRNTIYF
CDR3 DNA: TGCGCCAGCAGCCCCGGGACAGGGGTCAGGAACACCATATATTTT
V gene: TRBV5-1
J gene: TRBJ1-3
D gene: TRBD1
clone size: NA

CDR3 protein: CASSLVTRELTDTQYF
CDR3 DNA: TGTGCCAGCAGCTTGGTAACACGGGAGCTGACAGATACGCAGTATTTT
V gene: TRBV7-2
J gene: TRBJ2-3
D gene: NA
clone size: many

CDR3 protein: CASSLSDTLVMSYEQYF
CDR3 DNA: TGTGCCAGCAGTTTATCTGACACCTTAGTTATGTCCTACGAGCAGTACTTC
V gene: TRBV27
J gene: TRBJ2-7
D gene: NA
clone size: NA

CDR3 protein: CSARDLREPYGYTF
CDR3 DNA: TGCAGTGCTAGAGATTTACGGGAGCCCTATGGCTACACCTTC
V gene: TRBV20-1
J gene: TRBJ1-2
D gene: NA
clone size: once

CDR3 protein: CASSLDQRRTDTQYF
CDR3 DNA: TGTGCCAGCAGCTTAGACCAGCGCCGCACAGATACGCAGTATTTT
V gene: TRBV13
J gene: TRBJ2-3
D gene: NA
clone size: few

CDR3 protein: CASSVTGDFGEQYF
CDR3 DNA: TGTGCCAGCAGCGTAACCGGGGACTTTGGGGAGCAGTACTTC
V gene: TRBV9
J gene: TRBJ2-7
D gene: NA
clone size: NA

CDR3 protein: CASSPINTGELFF
CDR3 DNA: TGTGCCAGCAGCCCGATAAACACCGGGGAGCTGTTTTTT
V gene: TRBV12-3/TRBV12-4
J gene: TRBJ2-2
D gene: NA
clone size: NA

CDR3 protein: CASSLVGANTGELFF
CDR3 DNA: TGTGCCAGCAGCCTCGTGGGCGCGAACACCGGGGAGCTGTTTTTT
V gene: TRBV28
J gene: TRBJ2-2
D gene: NA
clone size: many

CDR3 protein: CASSEVVFNSPLHF
CDR3 DNA: TGTGCCAGCAGTGAAGTTGTCTTCAATTCACCCCTCCACTTT
V gene: TRBV2
J gene: TRBJ1-6
D gene: NA
clone size: few

CDR3 protein: CSARALGLAGGPRETQYF
CDR3 DNA: TGCAGTGCTAGAGCCCTAGGACTAGCGGGGGGGCCTCGGGAGACCCAGTACTTC
V gene: TRBV20-1
J gene: TRBJ2-5
D gene: TRBD2
clone size: few

CDR3 protein: CASSMSGKGYEQYF
CDR3 DNA: TGTGCCAGTAGTATGTCAGGGAAAGGCTACGAGCAGTACTTC
V gene: TRBV19
J gene: TRBJ2-7
D gene: NA
clone size: NA

CDR3 protein: CASSIMDGGGQTQHF
CDR3 DNA: TGTGCCAGTAGTATAATGGATGGAGGGGGCCAGACCCAGCATTTT
V gene: TRBV19
J gene: TRBJ1-5
D gene: TRBD1
clone size: NA

CDR3 protein: CASSPGQTYNEQFF
CDR3 DNA: TGTGCCAGCAGCCCGGGACAGACTTACAATGAGCAGTTCTTC
V gene: TRBV7-2
J gene: TRBJ2-1
D gene: TRBD1
clone size: NA

CDR3 protein: CASSPGNRVRTEAFF
CDR3 DNA: TGCGCCAGCAGCCCCGGGAATAGGGTAAGGACTGAAGCTTTCTTT
V gene: TRBV5-1
J gene: TRBJ1-1
D gene: NA
clone size: few

CDR3 protein: CSARGTQREQYF
CDR3 DNA: TGCAGTGCTAGGGGTACCCAGCGCGAGCAGTACTTC
V gene: TRBV20-1
J gene: TRBJ2-7
D gene: NA
clone size: few

CDR3 protein: CASSLSPVDGYTF
CDR3 DNA: TGTGCCAGCAGCCTCTCACCCGTGGATGGCTACACCTTC
V gene: TRBV4-2
J gene: TRBJ1-2
D gene: NA
clone size: few

CDR3 protein: CASSQASAGELFF
CDR3 DNA: TGTGCCAGCAGCCAAGCCTCAGCGGGGGAGCTGTTTTTT
V gene: TRBV4-2
J gene: TRBJ2-2
D gene: NA
clone size: few

CDR3 protein: CASSPQGLDNEQFF
CDR3 DNA: TGCGCCAGCAGCCCCCAGGGTCTGGACAATGAGCAGTTCTTC
V gene: TRBV5-1
J gene: TRBJ2-1
D gene: NA
clone size: few

CDR3 protein: CASARELGEKLFF
CDR3 DNA: TGTGCTAGTGCCCGGGAGTTGGGGGAAAAACTGTTTTTT
V gene: TRBV12-5
J gene: TRBJ1-4
D gene: NA
clone size: few

CDR3 protein: CASSQDRAGGLGDTQYF
CDR3 DNA: TGTGCCAGCAGCCAAGATCGAGCGGGGGGGCTAGGAGATACGCAGTATTTT
V gene: TRBV4-2
J gene: TRBJ2-3
D gene: TRBD2
clone size: NA

CDR3 protein: CASSLGDRGRISGYTF
CDR3 DNA: TGCGCCAGCAGCTTGGGAGACAGGGGGCGTATTTCTGGCTACACCTTC
V gene: TRBV5-1
J gene: TRBJ1-2
D gene: TRBD1
clone size: many

CDR3 protein: CASTQGSGTGELFF
CDR3 DNA: TGTGCCAGTACCCAGGGATCGGGTACCGGGGAGCTGTTTTTT
V gene: TRBV27
J gene: TRBJ2-2
D gene: NA
clone size: many

CDR3 protein: CASSLTGYTEAFF
CDR3 DNA: TGTGCCAGCAGCTTAACAGGATACACTGAAGCTTTCTTT
V gene: TRBV7-3
J gene: TRBJ1-1
D gene: NA
clone size: many

CDR3 protein: CASQGELAKNIQYF
CDR3 DNA: TGTGCCAGCCAAGGCGAATTAGCCAAAAACATTCAGTACTTC
V gene: TRBV12-3/TRBV12-4
J gene: TRBJ2-4
D gene: NA
clone size: NA

CDR3 protein: CASSLVTGGNYGYTF
CDR3 DNA: TGTGCCAGCAGCTTAGTAACAGGGGGCAACTATGGCTACACCTTC
V gene: TRBV7-9
J gene: TRBJ1-2
D gene: TRBD1
clone size: many

CDR3 protein: CASSPRRTPNYGYTF
CDR3 DNA: TGTGCCAGCAGTCCCCGCCGGACTCCCAACTATGGCTACACCTTC
V gene: TRBV6-1
J gene: TRBJ1-2
D gene: NA
clone size: many

CDR3 protein: CASSLTQRGVTDTQYF
CDR3 DNA: TGTGCCAGCAGTTTAACCCAGCGGGGGGTCACAGATACGCAGTATTTT
V gene: TRBV27
J gene: TRBJ2-3
D gene: TRBD2
clone size: NA

CDR3 protein: CATYLGGPGDTQYF
CDR3 DNA: TGTGCCACCTACCTCGGGGGGCCGGGGGATACGCAGTATTTT
V gene: TRBV6-6
J gene: TRBJ2-3
D gene: NA
clone size: few

CDR3 protein: CRGDKGQYEQYF
CDR3 DNA: TGCAGGGGGGATAAGGGCCAATACGAGCAGTACTTC
V gene: TRBV20-1
J gene: TRBJ2-7
D gene: NA
clone size: NA

CDR3 protein: CSARDLGRSQETQYF
CDR3 DNA: TGCAGTGCTAGAGATCTCGGCAGATCTCAAGAGACCCAGTACTTC
V gene: TRBV20-1
J gene: TRBJ2-5
D gene: NA
clone size: NA

CDR3 protein: CSVKDAGTGTEAFF
CDR3 DNA: TGCAGTGTTAAGGATGCAGGGACGGGCACTGAAGCTTTCTTT
V gene: TRBV20-1
J gene: TRBJ1-1
D gene: NA
clone size: NA

CDR3 protein: CASSLRENTEASF
CDR3 DNA: TGTGCCAGCAGTTTAAGAGAGAACACTGAAGCTTCCTTT
V gene: TRBV12-3/TRBV12-4
J gene: TRBJ1-1
D gene: NA
clone size: NA

CDR3 protein: CATSLLRGSTDTQYF
CDR3 DNA: TGTGCCACCAGCCTTTTAAGGGGGAGCACAGATACGCAGTATTTT
V gene: TRBV5-8
J gene: TRBJ2-3
D gene: NA
clone size: NA

CDR3 protein: CASNPGLVSQETQYF
CDR3 DNA: TGTGCCAGCAATCCGGGACTAGTATCCCAAGAGACCCAGTACTTC
V gene: TRBV2
J gene: TRBJ2-5
D gene: TRBD2
clone size: few

CDR3 protein: CASSTRTGSNTGELFF
CDR3 DNA: TGTGCCAGCAGTACCAGGACAGGGAGCAACACCGGGGAGCTGTTTTTT
V gene: TRBV6-2/TRBV6-3
J gene: TRBJ2-2
D gene: TRBD1
clone size: many

CDR3 protein: CASSQDAGFEAFF
CDR3 DNA: TGTGCCAGCAGCCAAGATGCAGGATTTGAAGCTTTCTTT
V gene: TRBV3-1
J gene: TRBJ1-1
D gene: NA
clone size: few

CDR3 protein: CASTPSGANVLTF
CDR3 DNA: TGTGCTAGTACACCGTCTGGGGCCAACGTCCTGACTTTC
V gene: TRBV7-7
J gene: TRBJ2-6
D gene: NA
clone size: few

CDR3 protein: CASSLTQGGSPLHF
CDR3 DNA: TGTGCCAGCAGTTTAACACAGGGTGGGTCACCCCTCCACTTT
V gene: TRBV27
J gene: TRBJ1-6
D gene: NA
clone size: NA